These 26 T cell receptor beta chains came from one sample sequenced in a study of glioma-infiltrating T cells after dendritic cell vaccination. Clones were read by immunoSEQ multiplex PCR, and TCRdb kept only the in-frame ones, dropping some. The sample shows about 36,000 clones, approximately 82% of them seen only once. The sample in question was blood, obtained before dendritic cell vaccination. These receptor sequences come from a human donor with glioblastoma.

The V gene is TRBV9, the J gene TRBJ2-5; D not resolved. Deletions cut 3 bases from V and 5 bases from J, with 14 bases between. The CDR3 length is 14 residues. The germline V gene has CDR1 SGDLS and CDR2 YYNGEE. Here the CDR3 reads CASSGGSPWETQYF. CDR3 DNA: TGTGCCAGCAGCGGCGGCAGCCCCTGGGAGACCCAGTACTTC.

The rearrangement links TRBV5-1 to TRBJ2-1; D may be TRBD1 (6 bases). Germline V gene data show CDR1 as SGHRS and CDR2 as YFSETQ. V shed 3 bases and J shed 2 bases, with 18 bases lying between them. This CDR3 has 17 amino acids. The CDR3 bases are TGCGCCAGCAGCTGGTTCGTCGAGGGGGTCACCTACAATGAGCAGTTCTTC. This encodes CASSWFVEGVTYNEQFF.

The chain joins TRBV7-2 to TRBJ2-4, with D possibly being TRBD1 (6 bases). CDR1 is SGHTA and CDR2 is FQGNSA in the germline V gene. V shed 5 bases and J shed 7 bases, with 15 bases lying between them. CDR3 length equals 14 residues. This CDR3 reads CASSVEEQGNIQYF. CDR3 DNA sequence: TGTGCCAGCAGCGTAGAAGAACAGGGCAACATTCAGTACTTC.

V is TRBV7-8 and J is TRBJ1-3; no clear D. Germline V gene data show CDR1 as SGHVS and CDR2 as FQNEAQ. The CDR3 extends over 13 amino acids. Trimming cost V 5 bases and J 8 bases, with 13 bases left between them. CDR3 amino acids: CASSGVLVDTIYF. The DNA of the CDR3 is TGTGCCAGCAGCGGAGTGCTAGTAGACACCATATATTTT.

This chain links TRBV30 with TRBJ1-2; 7 positions match TRBD1. Germline assignment: CDR1 GTSNPN and CDR2 SVGIG (reference sequence). There are 15 residues in the CDR3. V was clipped by 3 bases and J by 4 bases; unmatched bases: 11. The CDR3 protein is CAWRATRGRIYGYTF. For the CDR3, the DNA is TGTGCCTGGAGGGCCACGAGGGGGCGTATCTATGGCTACACCTTC.

This chain connects TRBV7-8 to TRBJ1-1; tentatively, D is TRBD1 (6 bases). V lost 5 bases, J lost 1 base, and 8 bases lay in between. The germline V gene has CDR1 SGHVS and CDR2 FQNEAQ. The CDR3 totals 13 residues. The CDR3 coding sequence is TGTGCCAGCAGCCAGGACAGGAACACTGAAGCTTTCTTT. Translated, it gives CASSQDRNTEAFF. Filled out from reference TRBV7-8 and TRBJ1-1, the complete variable domain reads GAGVSQSPRYKVAKRGQDVALRCDPISGHVSLFWYQQALGQGPEFLTYFQNEAQLDKSGLPSDRFFAERPEGSVSTLKIQRTQQEDSAVYLCASSQDRNTEAFFGQGTRLTVV.

For this clone: Other DNA sequences from this sample encode an identical CDR3 as well. The gene calls are TRBV6-5 and TRBJ1-6; TRBD1 agrees at 9 bases. Germline assignment: CDR1 MNHEY and CDR2 SVGAGI. This CDR3 is built from 16 residues. V dropped 2 bases and J dropped 10; count of bases not matched to a gene: 9. The CDR3 here is CASSYSWDRANSPLHF. In nucleotides, the CDR3 is TGTGCCAGCAGTTACAGTTGGGACAGGGCAAACTCACCCCTCCACTTT.

The chain employs TRBV5-1 and TRBJ1-1; no clear D gene. CDR1 SGHRS and CDR2 YFSETQ come from the germline V gene. There are 14 residues in the CDR3. The V and J ends lost 4 bases and 1 base respectively, with 11 bases between them. The CDR3 loop reads CASSPWAGNTEAFF. The CDR3 DNA reads as TGCGCCAGCAGCCCCTGGGCAGGGAACACTGAAGCTTTCTTT.

This sequence joins TRBV19 and TRBJ2-3; 7 bases are shared with TRBD2. V dropped 4 bases and J dropped 2; count of bases not matched to a gene: 6. The CDR3 length is 15 residues. Germline lookup yields CDR1 LNHDA and CDR2 SQIVND (reference sequence). CDR3 amino acids: CASSKGLAVTDTQYF. For the CDR3, the DNA is TGTGCCAGTAGTAAGGGTCTAGCGGTCACAGATACGCAGTATTTT.

This chain uses TRBV30 with TRBJ2-1; TRBD2 matches 7 bases. Trimming at V came to 2 bases and at J to 6 bases, leaving 10 bases not matched to a gene. The CDR3 consists of 15 residues. Germline assignment: CDR1 GTSNPN and CDR2 SVGIG (reference sequence). The CDR3 DNA reads as TGTGCCTGGAGTCGACTAGCTGTATCCATCAATGAGCAGTTCTTC. Translation gives CAWSRLAVSINEQFF.

V and J are TRBV7-6 and TRBJ2-3, with TRBD2 identical over 10 bases. From germline, CDR1 is SGHVS and CDR2 FNYEAQ. The CDR3 contains 16 residues. V lost 1 base and J lost 1; bases outside the gene matches: 2. The CDR3 sequence is CASSLGSGGGTDTQYF. The CDR3 DNA reads as TGTGCCAGCAGCTTAGGAAGCGGGGGGGGCACAGATACGCAGTATTTT.

The table lists this clone with a count of one. This chain uses TRBV11-1 with TRBJ2-7; TRBD1 matches at 9 bases. Germline V gene data show CDR1 as SGHAT and CDR2 as FQDESV (reference sequence). V was clipped by 6 bases and J by 0 bases; unmatched bases: 0. CDR3 length: 13 amino acids. This CDR3 is CASRQGASYEQYF. In DNA form, the CDR3 reads TGTGCCAGCAGACAGGGGGCCTCCTACGAGCAGTACTTC.

This clone was observed a few times. The chain links TRBV30 to TRBJ2-5; unclear D gene. Germline assignment: CDR1 GTSNPN and CDR2 SVGIG (reference sequence). Trimming removed 2 bases at V and 4 bases at J, with 5 bases between. This CDR3 spans 11 amino acids. CDR3 DNA sequence: TGTGCCTGGAGTCTGAGAGAGACCCAGTACTTC. Translation gives CAWSLRETQYF.

This chain connects TRBV6-1 to TRBJ2-7, with 9 bases that match TRBD1. The CDR3 has 14 residues. V gave up 5 bases and J gave up 7 bases; unmatched junction bases: 9. Germline V gene data show CDR1 as MNHNS and CDR2 as SASEGT. CDR3 nucleotide sequence: TGTGCCAGCAGTCTCTCCGGGACAGGGTCGGAGCAGTACTTC. Protein sequence: CASSLSGTGSEQYF.

This chain joins TRBV7-2 and TRBJ1-2, with 12 bases fitting TRBD1. CDR3 size: 17 residues. In germline, CDR1 is SGHTA, CDR2 FQGNSA. V was pared by 0 bases and J by 7 bases, with 9 bases of the junction left unmatched. The CDR3 DNA reads as TGTGCCAGCAGCTTAGCTCCGGGACAGGGGGCTCTTGGTGGCTACACCTTC. Amino acid sequence: CASSLAPGQGALGGYTF.

The chain has TRBV12-5 and TRBJ2-7, with TRBD1 identical over 7 bases. CDR1 is LGHNT, CDR2 FRNRAP, per germline. The CDR3 is 18 residues long. V gave up 4 bases and J gave up 4 bases; unmatched junction bases: 19. For the CDR3, the DNA is TGTGCTAGTGGTTCTGCCGGGACAGCGGTCTGTCTCGCTTACGAGCAGTACTTC. Translating gives CASGSAGTAVCLAYEQYF.

This chain links TRBV11-2 with TRBJ2-3, with D possibly being TRBD1 (5 bases). Trimming shortened V by 5 bases and J by 5 bases, and 20 bases separated the two germline ends. CDR3 length: 16 residues. CDR1 is SGHAT, CDR2 FQNNGV, per germline. The CDR3 is CASSPHGGRVEDTQYF. CDR3 coding DNA: TGTGCCAGCAGCCCCCACGGCGGCAGGGTGGAAGATACGCAGTATTTT.

In its sample, this clone was seen once. This sequence joins TRBV30 and TRBJ2-7, with 7 bases lining up with TRBD1. V lost 1 base, J lost 1 base, and 1 base stayed unmatched. CDR3 length: 13 amino acids. Germline lookup yields CDR1 GTSNPN and CDR2 SVGIG (reference sequence). The CDR3 DNA sequence: TGTGCCTGGAGTGGCAGGGGGTCCTACGAGCAGTACTTC. Residues: CAWSGRGSYEQYF. The full variable domain, rest sourced from reference TRBV30 and TRBJ2-7, is SQTIHQWPATLVQPVGSPLSLECTVEGTSNPNLYWYRQAAGRGLQLLFYSVGIGQISSEVPQNLSASRPQDRQFILSSKKLLLSDSGFYLCAWSGRGSYEQYFGPGTRLTVT.

This chain links TRBV25-1 with TRBJ2-2, with TRBD2 identical over 8 bases. This CDR3 region has 16 residues. CDR1 is MGHDK and CDR2 is SYGVNS in the germline V gene. The ends lost 2 bases at V and 3 bases at J; junction bases unmatched: 5. The DNA of the CDR3 is TGTGCCAGCAGTGAAGAACTAGCGGAAGACACCGGGGAGCTGTTTTTT. This gives the protein CASSEELAEDTGELFF. Looking up the rest from reference TRBV25-1 and TRBJ2-2 gives the full variable domain: EADIYQTPRYLVIGTGKKITLECSQTMGHDKMYWYQQDPGMELHLIHYSYGVNSTEKGDLSSESTVSRIRTEHFPLTLESARPSHTSQYLCASSEELAEDTGELFFGEGSRLTVL.

Here the CDR3 reads CASSWSRGGTEAFF. The DNA for the CDR3 is TGTGCCAGCAGTTGGAGCAGGGGCGGCACTGAAGCTTTCTTT. V and J are TRBV6-5 and TRBJ1-1, with D possibly TRBD1 on 6 matching bases. Per germline, CDR1 MNHEY and CDR2 SVGAGI. V lost 4 bases and J 4 bases, leaving 13 bases between the germline ends. CDR3 length: 14 residues.

As concerns this clone: This specimen includes other DNA sequences encoding the same CDR3. The chain links TRBV4-1 to TRBJ1-6, with D tentatively TRBD1 (6 bases). Looked up from germline, CDR1 is MGHRA and CDR2 is YSYEKL. V was trimmed by 1 base and J by 8 bases, leaving 21 bases between them. There are 18 residues in the CDR3. The CDR3: CASSQAVRRGTPYSPLHF. CDR3 in DNA: TGCGCCAGCAGCCAAGCAGTGCGTCGAGGGACACCATATTCACCCCTCCACTTT.

The gene calls are TRBV28 and TRBJ1-1; 7 bases agree with TRBD1. CDR1 and CDR2 from the germline V gene are MDHEN and SYDVKM. V shed 1 base and J 1 base; nucleotides not matched to a gene: 3. The CDR3 contains 15 residues. CDR3: CASSLYGQANTEAFF. CDR3 coding DNA: TGTGCCAGCAGTTTATACGGACAGGCGAACACTGAAGCTTTCTTT.

The chain's CDR3 is CASRQQGAYEQYF. DNA for the CDR3: TGTGCCAGCAGACAACAGGGGGCCTACGAGCAGTACTTC. The J gene is TRBJ2-7, the V gene TRBV6-5; the match to TRBD1 covers 8 bases. Germline V gives CDR1 MNHEY, CDR2 SVGAGI. This CDR3 is built from 13 residues. The junction had 3 bases not matched to a gene; V was cut back by 6 bases and J by 2 bases.

This clone was observed a single time. The chain has TRBV6-6 and TRBJ1-1; D ambiguous. V was shortened by 2 bases and J by 4 bases, with 14 bases between the two germline ends. CDR3 length: 15 amino acids. The germline V gene has CDR1 MNHNY and CDR2 SVGAGI (reference sequence). The CDR3 DNA sequence: TGTGCCAGCAGTTACCTCCTGCAGGTTGGCACTGAAGCTTTCTTT. Residues: CASSYLLQVGTEAFF.

The J gene is TRBJ2-2, the V gene TRBV5-4, with D maybe TRBD1 (6 bases). The germline gives CDR1 SGHNT, CDR2 YYREEE (reference sequence). With 4 bases removed from V and 1 base from J, the gap between germline ends came to 11 bases. CDR3 length equals 15 residues. CDR3 region: CASSAIRGNTGELFF. CDR3 DNA sequence: TGTGCCAGCAGCGCTATCAGGGGGAACACCGGGGAGCTGTTTTTT.

The chain is built from TRBV11-2 and TRBJ1-2, with D possibly matching TRBD1 (5 bases). The V end lost 8 bases, the J end lost 7 bases, and 11 bases lay between the germline ends. The CDR3 has 11 amino acids. Germline CDR1 reads SGHAT; CDR2 reads FQNNGV. CDR3 protein: CASGGGVGYTF. The CDR3 DNA is TGTGCCAGCGGGGGAGGGGTTGGCTACACCTTC.